The 11 T cell receptor beta chains given below trace back to one sample, sequenced in a study of blood T cell repertoires in COVID-19. Assay: immunoSEQ multiplex PCR; the TCRdb copy retains only in-frame clones and omits some. This table holds 270,000 or so clones, 85% to 90% found once. The sample was peripheral blood. Receptor source: a man aged 35 to 55 with acute or convalescent COVID-19.

On this clone itself: The identical CDR3 is also encoded by other nucleotide sequences in the sample. The chain couples TRBV15 to TRBJ1-3; D is possibly TRBD1 (6 bases). The CDR3 has 15 residues. Germline CDR1 and CDR2: LNHNV and YYDKDF (reference sequence). Trimming pared 1 base from V and 4 bases from J, leaving 11 bases between. This chain's CDR3 is CATSRGPGAGNTIYF. The CDR3 coding sequence is TGTGCCACCAGCAGAGGCCCAGGGGCGGGAAACACCATATATTTT. The whole variable domain, remainder taken from reference TRBV15 and TRBJ1-3, is DAMVIQNPRYQVTQFGKPVTLSCSQTLNHNVMYWYQQKSSQAPKLLFHYYDKDFNNEADTPDNFQSRRPNTSFCFLDIRSPGLGDTAMYLCATSRGPGAGNTIYFGEGSWLTVV.

This chain joins TRBV5-1 and TRBJ2-7; D unclear. V was trimmed by 1 base and J by 0 bases, leaving 11 bases between them. Germline CDR1 reads SGHRS; CDR2 reads YFSETQ. This CDR3 has 15 residues. The CDR3 reads CASSLWAGPSYEQYF. As DNA, the CDR3 is TGCGCCAGCAGCTTGTGGGCAGGTCCCTCCTACGAGCAGTACTTC. Based on the CDR3 plus reference TRBV5-1 and TRBJ2-7, the full variable domain is KAGVTQTPRYLIKTRGQQVTLSCSPISGHRSVSWYQQTPGQGLQFLFEYFSETQRNKGNFPGRFSGRQFSNSRSEMNVSTLELGDSALYLCASSLWAGPSYEQYFGPGTRLTVT.

The table lists this clone with a count of one. The chain recombines TRBV4-2 with TRBJ2-2; D is possibly TRBD1 (7 bases). CDR1 and CDR2 (germline): LGHNA, YNFKEQ. V was cut by 0 bases and J by 6 bases, with 23 bases left in between. The CDR3 spans 19 residues. The CDR3 is CASSQEGEGRGVLAGELFF. DNA of the CDR3: TGTGCCAGCAGCCAAGAAGGGGAAGGCAGGGGGGTCCTGGCCGGGGAGCTGTTTTTT.

The chain joins TRBV5-1 to TRBJ1-1; D not certain. With 6 bases removed from V and 3 bases from J, the gap between germline ends came to 6 bases. This CDR3 contains 11 residues. Germline-derived CDR1 and CDR2 are SGHRS and YFSETQ. The CDR3 coding sequence is TGCGCCAGCACAGATTACACTGAAGCTTTCTTT. This encodes CASTDYTEAFF.

The gene calls are TRBV19 and TRBJ2-1; D remains unclear. The germline gives CDR1 LNHDA, CDR2 SQIVND (reference sequence). This CDR3 is built from 13 residues. Trimming removed 5 bases at V and 8 bases at J, with 13 bases between. The CDR3 protein is CASSHYSAYEQFF. CDR3 nucleotides: TGTGCCAGTAGTCACTATTCCGCCTATGAGCAGTTCTTC.

The rearrangement links TRBV3-1 (or the pseudogene TRBV3-2) to TRBJ1-2; D not certain. The length of the CDR3 is 14 residues. The V and J ends lost 5 bases and 5 bases respectively, with 15 bases between them. Germline V gene data show CDR1 as LGHDT and CDR2 as YNNKEL (reference sequence). CDR3 nucleotide sequence: TGTGCCAGCAGCGGCCCCCGGGGTGGGTATGGCTACACCTTC. This encodes CASSGPRGGYGYTF.

V is TRBV5-1 and J is TRBJ2-2, with 7 bases lining up with TRBD2. CDR3 size: 14 residues. Trimming removed 3 bases from V and 4 bases from J; junction bases left unmatched: 3. Germline CDR1 is SGHRS and CDR2 is YFSETQ. The CDR3 loop is CASSWEGLTGELFF. For the CDR3, the DNA is TGCGCCAGCAGCTGGGAGGGACTCACCGGGGAGCTGTTTTTT.

The rearrangement uses TRBV6-6 and TRBJ1-5, with 9 bases identical to TRBD1. Germline CDR1 and CDR2: MNHNY and SVGAGI (reference sequence). V was pared by 6 bases and J by 2 bases, with 5 bases of the junction left unmatched. The CDR3 contains 15 residues. The DNA of the CDR3 is TGTGCCAGCAGCATGGGACAGGGTGGCAATCAGCCCCAGCATTTT. It translates to CASSMGQGGNQPQHF.

The chain recombines TRBV6-1 with TRBJ1-6; 8 nucleotides line up with TRBD1. The germline V gene has CDR1 MNHNS and CDR2 SASEGT. V trimming: 0 bases; J trimming: 4 bases; junction bases outside the gene matches: 11. This CDR3 region has 19 residues. CDR3 residues: CASSEAGRGLGNYNSPLHF. For the CDR3, the DNA is TGTGCCAGCAGTGAAGCGGGCAGGGGGCTGGGGAATTATAATTCACCCCTCCACTTT.

The J gene is TRBJ2-7, the V gene TRBV6-1; tentative D call: TRBD2 (5 bases). Trimming removed 2 bases from V and 9 bases from J, with 14 bases in between. The CDR3 sequence is 13 residues long. CDR1 and CDR2 (germline): MNHNS, SASEGT. The CDR3 protein is CASSERHVEGQYF. DNA of the CDR3: TGTGCCAGCAGTGAACGTCACGTCGAGGGGCAGTACTTC.

This chain joins TRBV10-3 and TRBJ1-3, with a weak D call TRBD1 (5 bases). The germline CDR1 and CDR2 sequences are ENHRY and SYGVKD. This CDR3 comprises 13 residues. Trimming took off 9 bases at V and 0 bases at J, with 9 bases between the two ends. As DNA, the CDR3 is TGTGCCATTACGACAGACTCTGGAAACACCATATATTTT. Translated, it gives CAITTDSGNTIYF.